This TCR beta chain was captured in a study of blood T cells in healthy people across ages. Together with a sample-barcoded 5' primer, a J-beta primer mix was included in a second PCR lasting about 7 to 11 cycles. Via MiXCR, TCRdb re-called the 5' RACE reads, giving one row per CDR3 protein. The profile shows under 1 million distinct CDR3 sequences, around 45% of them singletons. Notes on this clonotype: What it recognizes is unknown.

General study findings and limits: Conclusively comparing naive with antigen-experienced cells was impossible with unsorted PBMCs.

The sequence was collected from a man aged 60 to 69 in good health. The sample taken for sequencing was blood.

CDR3 DNA: TGTGCCAGCAGCTGGGGACAACGAAAGAACACTGAAGCTTTCTTT. Encoded protein: CASSWGQRKNTEAFF. This chain joins TRBV5-5 and TRBJ1-1; tentatively, D is TRBD1 (6 bases). The CDR3 has 15 residues. Trimming left V 3 bases short and J 1 base short, with 13 bases between. Looked up from germline, CDR1 is SGHKS and CDR2 is YYEKEE (reference sequence).